This T cell receptor (beta chain) came from a study of T cell repertoires in cytomegalovirus infection. TCRdb re-called the reads with MiXCR, one entry per CDR3 protein. The sample contains roughly 570,000 distinct CDR3 sequences, almost 40% of which appear only once. V was pared by 5 bases and J by 3 bases, with 18 bases between. The CDR3 spans 16 residues. Germline CDR1 SGHTA, CDR2 FQGNSA. This clonotype was counted only a few times. Its antigen is undetermined. The clonotype comes from a human donor in good health (CMV status not recorded). Some clones in this sample may be carry-over from other donors' samples. This sequence joins TRBV7-2 and TRBJ2-3, with D perhaps matching TRBD1 or TRBD2 (7 bases each). The sequencing here drew on cultured PBMCs, taken from culture after CMV antigen stimulation. The CDR3 DNA follows: TGTGCCAGCAGCGGCACCGGGACAGCGGGGACAGATACGCAGTATTTT. This translates into CASSGTGTAGTDTQYF.